This section outlines one TCR beta chain sequence together with its context. Its antigen is as yet unknown. Time point defined: cycle 4 day 1 (C4D1), after more than five weeks of nivolumab. Exposure to brentuximab vedotin varied, and each patient had relapsed following autologous stem cell transplantation. Generated by immunoSEQ multiplex PCR, the TCRdb table keeps only in-frame clones and is missing some. The table includes about 52,000 clones, around nine tenths detected once. CDR3 size: 15 residues. CDR1 SNHLY and CDR2 FYNNEI come from the germline V gene. Germline trimming cut 1 base from V and 6 bases from J; bases unmatched to any gene: 7. The sample originates from a study of PD-1 blockade in classical Hodgkin lymphoma. Study as a whole: Patients were infused with nivolumab 3 mg/kg every 2 weeks.

Whole-study results and caveats: The diversity seen at baseline in complete responders resembled that of newly diagnosed patients. What drove the repertoire differences, possibly disease activity or prior therapy, has not been defined. Healthy donors were reported to have higher baseline TCR diversity than newly diagnosed patients.

The J gene is TRBJ2-5, the V gene TRBV2; 8 nucleotides match TRBD1. This sequence was found in a human donor with classical Hodgkin lymphoma. The sample was peripheral blood mononuclear cells (PBMCs), taken before the fourth cycle of nivolumab. The CDR3 spells CASSEEGQAFQTQYF. CDR3 nucleotides: TGTGCCAGCAGTGAAGAGGGACAGGCTTTCCAGACCCAGTACTTC.